This T cell receptor beta chain was documented in a study of blood T cell repertoires in COVID-19. On the study more broadly: Acute and convalescent COVID-19 specimens originated in the United States, Italy and Spain. Nucleic acid was either cDNA or gDNA, and it came from T cells, B-cell-depleted T cells, or PBMCs.

V shed 8 bases and J 1 base; nucleotides not matched to a gene: 9. The germline CDR1 and CDR2 sequences are LNHDA and SQIVND (reference sequence). The CDR3 spans 15 residues. In the original analysis: Reference gene primers were amplified, and this amplification served to estimate nucleated cell counts. TCRdb's table, derived via immunoSEQ multiplex PCR, lists solely in-frame clones and lacks some. Clone size and V and J calls were adopted from that table, with D and trimming inferred from the DNA. The sample gives tens of thousands of clones, approximately 90% of which show up once; more than 4.5% is in the top ten.

The chain employs TRBV19 and TRBJ1-1, with 8 bases lining up with TRBD1. The sample comprised peripheral blood. This TCR derives from a man in his sixties with acute or convalescent COVID-19. CDR3 nucleotides: TGTGCCAGTCGGGAGCAGGGGGCGCGGAACACTGAAGCTTTCTTT. It is translated as CASREQGARNTEAFF.